The clone carrying this T cell receptor beta chain was seen ten or more times. One junction end does not reproduce the germline sequence, and a read error may be involved. The data were taken from a study of Graves' ophthalmopathy and Graves' hyperthyroidism. The overall study: Peripheral blood samples were taken at initial diagnosis, before any treatment.

Amplification of the TCR beta CDR3 regions used RNA transcripts (as template). The authors performed first-round RT-PCR with HTBI primers and then a second-round multiplex PCR. TCRdb reprocessed the multiplex PCR reads with MiXCR, giving one entry per CDR3 protein. This table has a few hundred thousand distinct CDR3 sequences, about 17% appearing once. The stable label applied to hyperthyroidism with no ophthalmopathy within 18 months of follow-up. Recruitment covered hyperthyroidism patients aged 18 to 65 whose new diagnosis was of under 2 months' duration. The CDR3 length is 13 residues. CDR1 is MNHEY, CDR2 SMNVEV, per germline (reference sequence).

The source material was peripheral blood. The TCR comes from an adult woman with stable Graves' hyperthyroidism. The genes are TRBV27 and TRBJ2-7, with 9 bases that match TRBD1. The CDR3 DNA follows: TGTGCCGGCAGGGGGACAGGGCGGTACGAGCAGTACTTC. Protein product: CAGRGTGRYEQYF.